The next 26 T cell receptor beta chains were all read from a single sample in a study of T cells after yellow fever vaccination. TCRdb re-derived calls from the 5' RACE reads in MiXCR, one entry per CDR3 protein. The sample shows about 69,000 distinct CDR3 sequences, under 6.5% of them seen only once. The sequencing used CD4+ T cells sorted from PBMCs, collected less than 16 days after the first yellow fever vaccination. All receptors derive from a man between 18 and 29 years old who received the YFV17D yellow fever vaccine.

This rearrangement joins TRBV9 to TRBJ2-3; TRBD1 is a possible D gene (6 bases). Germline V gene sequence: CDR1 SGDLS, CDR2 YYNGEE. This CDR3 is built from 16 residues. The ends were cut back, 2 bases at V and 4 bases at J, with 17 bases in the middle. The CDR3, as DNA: TGTGCCAGCAGCGTCCTAGGGGGTTCAGCGGCAGATACGCAGTATTTT. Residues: CASSVLGGSAADTQYF.

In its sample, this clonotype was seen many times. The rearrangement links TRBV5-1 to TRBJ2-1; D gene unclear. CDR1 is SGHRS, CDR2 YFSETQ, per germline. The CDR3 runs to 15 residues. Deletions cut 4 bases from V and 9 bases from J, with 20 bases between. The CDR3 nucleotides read TGCGCCAGCAGCCACGTAGCCAAAGTCGGTGTTGAGCAGTTCTTC. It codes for CASSHVAKVGVEQFF.

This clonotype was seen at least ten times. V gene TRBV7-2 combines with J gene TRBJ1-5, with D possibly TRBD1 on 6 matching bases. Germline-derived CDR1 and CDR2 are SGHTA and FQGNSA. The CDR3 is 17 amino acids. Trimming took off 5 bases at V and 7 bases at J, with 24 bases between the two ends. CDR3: CASSINGPGVPGQPQHF. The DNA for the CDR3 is TGTGCCAGCAGCATAAACGGGCCAGGGGTCCCCGGGCAGCCCCAGCATTTT.

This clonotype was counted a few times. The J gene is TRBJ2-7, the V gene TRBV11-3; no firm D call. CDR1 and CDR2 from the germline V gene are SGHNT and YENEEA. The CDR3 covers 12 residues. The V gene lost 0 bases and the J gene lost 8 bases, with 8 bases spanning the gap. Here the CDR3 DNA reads TGTGCCAGCAGCTTAGAAGGAGAAAAGCAGTACTTC. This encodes CASSLEGEKQYF.

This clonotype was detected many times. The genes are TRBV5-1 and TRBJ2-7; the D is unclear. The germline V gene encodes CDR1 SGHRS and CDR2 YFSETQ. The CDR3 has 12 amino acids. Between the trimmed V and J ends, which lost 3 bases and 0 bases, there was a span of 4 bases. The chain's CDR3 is CASSWDSYEQYF. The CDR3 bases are TGCGCCAGCAGCTGGGACTCCTACGAGCAGTACTTC.

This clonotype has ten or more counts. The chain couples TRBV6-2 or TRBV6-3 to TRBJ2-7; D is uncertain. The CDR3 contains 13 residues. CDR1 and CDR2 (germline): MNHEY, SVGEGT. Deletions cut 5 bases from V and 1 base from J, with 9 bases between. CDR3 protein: CASSPHGSYEQYF. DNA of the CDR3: TGTGCCAGCAGTCCCCACGGGTCCTACGAGCAGTACTTC.

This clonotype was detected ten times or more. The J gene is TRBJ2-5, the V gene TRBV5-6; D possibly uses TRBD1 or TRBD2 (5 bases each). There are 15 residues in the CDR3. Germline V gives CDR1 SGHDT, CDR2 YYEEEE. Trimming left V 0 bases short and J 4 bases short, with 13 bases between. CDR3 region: CASSLVTGTGETQYF. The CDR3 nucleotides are TGTGCCAGCAGCTTGGTGACCGGGACGGGAGAGACCCAGTACTTC.

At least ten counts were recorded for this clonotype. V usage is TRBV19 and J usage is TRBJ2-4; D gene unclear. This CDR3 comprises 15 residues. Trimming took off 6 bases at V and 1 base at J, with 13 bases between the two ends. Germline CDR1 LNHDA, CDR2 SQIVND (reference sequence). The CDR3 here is CASRNTPRAKNIQYF. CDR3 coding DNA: TGTGCCAGTAGAAATACCCCGCGGGCCAAAAACATTCAGTACTTC.

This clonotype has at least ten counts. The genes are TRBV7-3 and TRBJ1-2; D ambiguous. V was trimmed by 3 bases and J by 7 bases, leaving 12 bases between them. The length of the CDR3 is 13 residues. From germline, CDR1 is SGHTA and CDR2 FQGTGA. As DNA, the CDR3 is TGTGCCAGCAGCTTTTCGCGAGAGAGTGGCTACACCTTC. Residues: CASSFSRESGYTF.

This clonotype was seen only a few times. DNA for the CDR3: TGTGCCAGCAGTGACGAGGGGGGATACGTGCAGTTCTTC. Its protein is CASSDEGGYVQFF. This chain connects TRBV6-4 to TRBJ2-1, with D possibly being TRBD1 or TRBD2 (6 bases each). Trimming took 2 bases from V and 12 from J, leaving 14 bases between them. Germline assignment: CDR1 MRHNA and CDR2 SNTAGT. This CDR3 contains 13 residues.

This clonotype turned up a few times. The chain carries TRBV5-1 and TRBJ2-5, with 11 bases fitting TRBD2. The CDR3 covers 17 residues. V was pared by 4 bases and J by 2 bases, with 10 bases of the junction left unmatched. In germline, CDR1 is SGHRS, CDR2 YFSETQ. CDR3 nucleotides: TGCGCCAGCAGCCCCGGGGTAGCGGGGGGGCGGCAAGAGACCCAGTACTTC. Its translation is CASSPGVAGGRQETQYF.

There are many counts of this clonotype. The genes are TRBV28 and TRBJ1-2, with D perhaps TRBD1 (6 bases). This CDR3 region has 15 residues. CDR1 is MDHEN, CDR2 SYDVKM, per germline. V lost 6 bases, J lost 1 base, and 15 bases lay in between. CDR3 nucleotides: TGTGCCAGCAGCGCGGGGGGGGCGGGTAACTATGGCTACACCTTC. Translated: CASSAGGAGNYGYTF.

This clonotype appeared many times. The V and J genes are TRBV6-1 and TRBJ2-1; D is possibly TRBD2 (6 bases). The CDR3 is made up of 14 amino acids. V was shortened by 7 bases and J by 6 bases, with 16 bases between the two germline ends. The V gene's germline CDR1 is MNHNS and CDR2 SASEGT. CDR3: CASTRDSVINEQFF. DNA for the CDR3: TGTGCCAGCACCCGGGACTCTGTCATCAATGAGCAGTTCTTC.

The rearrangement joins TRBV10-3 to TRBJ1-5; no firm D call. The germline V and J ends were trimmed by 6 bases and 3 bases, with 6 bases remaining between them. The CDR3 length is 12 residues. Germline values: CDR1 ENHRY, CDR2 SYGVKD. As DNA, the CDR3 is TGTGCCATCAGCGGGGACAATCAGCCCCAGCATTTT. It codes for CAISGDNQPQHF.

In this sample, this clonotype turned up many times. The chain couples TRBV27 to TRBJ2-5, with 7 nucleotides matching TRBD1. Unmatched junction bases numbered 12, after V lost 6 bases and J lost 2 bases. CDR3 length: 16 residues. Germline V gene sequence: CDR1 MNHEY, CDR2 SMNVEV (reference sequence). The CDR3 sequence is CASSEKYGTVQETQYF. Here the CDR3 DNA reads TGTGCCAGCAGCGAGAAATATGGGACAGTTCAAGAGACCCAGTACTTC.

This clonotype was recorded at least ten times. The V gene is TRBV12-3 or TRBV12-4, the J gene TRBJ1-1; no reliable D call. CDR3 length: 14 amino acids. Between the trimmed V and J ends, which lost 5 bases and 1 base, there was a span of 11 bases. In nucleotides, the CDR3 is TGTGCCAGCAGTACTGGACGGTGGAACACTGAAGCTTTCTTT. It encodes CASSTGRWNTEAFF.

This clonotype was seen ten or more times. In DNA, the CDR3 is TGCAGTGCTAAACCGGGACTAGCGGGGGCCGCCTACAATGAGCAGTTCTTC. Its protein product is CSAKPGLAGAAYNEQFF. The gene calls are TRBV20-1 and TRBJ2-1, with 14 bases that match TRBD2. There are 17 residues in the CDR3. Germline CDR1 is DFQATT and CDR2 is SNEGSKA (reference sequence). The V and J ends lost 4 bases and 2 bases, in that order; junction bases with no gene match: 7.

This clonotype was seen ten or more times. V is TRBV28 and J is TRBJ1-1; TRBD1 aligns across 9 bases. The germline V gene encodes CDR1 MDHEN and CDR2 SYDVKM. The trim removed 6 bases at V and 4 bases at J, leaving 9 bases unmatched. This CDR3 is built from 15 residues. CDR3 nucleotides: TGTGCCAGCAGCCTAGGGACAGGGTCGACCACTGAAGCTTTCTTT. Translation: CASSLGTGSTTEAFF.

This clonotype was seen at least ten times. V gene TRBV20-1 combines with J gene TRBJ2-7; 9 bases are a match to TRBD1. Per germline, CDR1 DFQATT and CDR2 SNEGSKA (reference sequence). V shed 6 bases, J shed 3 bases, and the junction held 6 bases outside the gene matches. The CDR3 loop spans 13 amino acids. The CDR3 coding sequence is TGCAGTGCCACGGACAGGGGAGACTACGAGCAGTACTTC. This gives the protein CSATDRGDYEQYF.

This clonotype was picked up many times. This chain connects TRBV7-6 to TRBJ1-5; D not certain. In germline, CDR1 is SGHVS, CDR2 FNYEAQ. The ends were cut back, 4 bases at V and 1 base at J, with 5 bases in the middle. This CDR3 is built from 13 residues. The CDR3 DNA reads TGTGCCAGCAGCTCTCAGAGCAATCAGCCCCAGCATTTT. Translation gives CASSSQSNQPQHF.

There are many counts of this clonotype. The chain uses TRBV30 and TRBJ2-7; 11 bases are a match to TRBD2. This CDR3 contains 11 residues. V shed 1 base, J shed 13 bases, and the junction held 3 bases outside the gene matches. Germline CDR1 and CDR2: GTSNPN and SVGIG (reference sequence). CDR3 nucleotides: TGTGCCTGGAGTGCTAGCGGGGGGCAATACTTC. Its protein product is CAWSASGGQYF.

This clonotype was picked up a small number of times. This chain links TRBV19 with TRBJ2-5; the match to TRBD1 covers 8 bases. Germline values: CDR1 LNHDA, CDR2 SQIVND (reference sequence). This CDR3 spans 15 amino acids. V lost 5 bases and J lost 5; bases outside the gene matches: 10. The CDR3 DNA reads TGTGCCAGTAGTTTACCGGGACAGGTAGGGGAGACCCAGTACTTC. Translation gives CASSLPGQVGETQYF.

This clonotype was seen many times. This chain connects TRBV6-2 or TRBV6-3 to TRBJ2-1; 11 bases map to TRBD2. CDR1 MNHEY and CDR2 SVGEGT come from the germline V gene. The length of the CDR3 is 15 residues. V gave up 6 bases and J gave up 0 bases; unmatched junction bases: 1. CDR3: CASRLAGASYNEQFF. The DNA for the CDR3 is TGTGCCAGCAGACTAGCGGGGGCCTCCTACAATGAGCAGTTCTTC.

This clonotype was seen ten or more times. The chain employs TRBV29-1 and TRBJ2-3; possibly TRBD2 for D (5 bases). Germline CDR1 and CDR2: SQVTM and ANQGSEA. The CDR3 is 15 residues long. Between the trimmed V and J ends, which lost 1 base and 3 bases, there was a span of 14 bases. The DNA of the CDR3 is TGCAGCGTTGAAGTCAGCCCCGGCGGGACAGATACGCAGTATTTT. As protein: CSVEVSPGGTDTQYF.

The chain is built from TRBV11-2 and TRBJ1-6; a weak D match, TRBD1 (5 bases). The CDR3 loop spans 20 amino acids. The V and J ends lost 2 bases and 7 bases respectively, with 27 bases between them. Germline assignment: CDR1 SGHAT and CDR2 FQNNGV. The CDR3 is CASSLYPPSRDPKSNSPLHF. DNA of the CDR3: TGTGCCAGCAGCTTATATCCCCCCAGCCGGGACCCAAAGTCCAATTCACCCCTCCACTTT.

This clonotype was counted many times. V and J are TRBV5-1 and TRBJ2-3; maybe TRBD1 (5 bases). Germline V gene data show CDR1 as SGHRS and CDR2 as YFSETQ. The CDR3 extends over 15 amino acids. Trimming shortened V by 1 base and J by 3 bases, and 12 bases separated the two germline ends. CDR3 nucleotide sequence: TGCGCCAGCAGCTTGCGTCAGGGTGGTACAGATACGCAGTATTTT. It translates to CASSLRQGGTDTQYF.